Described below is a single TCR beta chain sequence and its context. What it binds is unknown. The junction shows a germline mismatch at one end, possibly a read error. This entry belongs to a study of cytomegalovirus exposure and HLA in healthy donors. The germline CDR1 and CDR2 sequences are LGHNA and YNFKEQ. The CDR3 runs 13 residues. Findings and caveats of the study: HLA restriction was apparent for most CMV-associated TCR beta chains in a later analysis. For most TCR sequences rarity was the rule, although some public TCRs occurred in many donors. A prior analysis recorded that most TCR beta V segments were productive about 87% or about 30% of the time. Analysis was carried out at a later point, and it linked a missense DCLRE1C variant to TCR beta V- and J-gene trimming.

The PCR employed 60 Vbeta primers together with 13 Jbeta primers. Using immunoSEQ multiplex PCR, the repertoire was profiled, and TCRdb retains in-frame clones only, with some absent. The table has 150,000 to 200,000 clones, 70% to 90% seen once. This chain connects TRBV4-2 to TRBJ2-1; 9 nucleotides agree with TRBD2. The TCR originated in a young woman in good health and CMV-seronegative. Sequenced sample: PBMCs. CDR3 region: CASSQDLQREAIF. The DNA for the CDR3 is TGTGCCAGCAGCCAAGATCTTCAGCGGGAGGCCATCTTC.